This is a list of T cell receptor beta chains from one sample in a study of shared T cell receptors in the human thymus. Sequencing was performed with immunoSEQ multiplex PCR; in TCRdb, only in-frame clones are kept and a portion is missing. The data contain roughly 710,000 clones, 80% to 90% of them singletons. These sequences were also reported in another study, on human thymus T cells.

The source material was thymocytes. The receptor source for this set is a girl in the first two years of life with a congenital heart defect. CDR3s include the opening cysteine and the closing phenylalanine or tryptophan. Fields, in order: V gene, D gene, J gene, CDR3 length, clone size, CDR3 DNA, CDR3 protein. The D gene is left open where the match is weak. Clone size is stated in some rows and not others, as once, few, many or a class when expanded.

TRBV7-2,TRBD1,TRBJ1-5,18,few,TGTGCCAGCAGCCCCCGAGCCGGACAGGGTGGGAGGGTCCAGCCCCAGCATTTT,CASSPRAGQGGRVQPQHF
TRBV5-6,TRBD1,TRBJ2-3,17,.,TGTGCCAGCAGCTTGGACTACGGACAGGGGGTCACAGATACGCAGTATTTT,CASSLDYGQGVTDTQYF
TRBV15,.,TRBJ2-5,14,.,TGTGCCACCTCGGACAGTCTAACTTCTGAGACCCAGTACTTC,CATSDSLTSETQYF
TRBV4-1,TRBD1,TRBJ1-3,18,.,TGCGCCAGCAGCCAAGAGGTTGGAGAGGGGGCTAGTGGAAACACCATATATTTT,CASSQEVGEGASGNTIYF
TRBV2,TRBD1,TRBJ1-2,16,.,TGTGCCAGCACACAGGACAGGGGGCAGCTTCGGTATGGCTACACCTTC,CASTQDRGQLRYGYTF
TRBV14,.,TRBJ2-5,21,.,TGTGCCAGCAGCCAAGGGGAAGAAAGGGGGAGGGCAATCTACCTTCAAGAGACCCAGTACTTC,CASSQGEERGRAIYLQETQYF
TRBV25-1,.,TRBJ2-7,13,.,TGTGCCAGCGGGCCAGGGGGGACCTACGAGCAGTACTTC,CASGPGGTYEQYF
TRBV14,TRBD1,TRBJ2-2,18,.,TGTGCCAGCAGCCAAGATTCCGGGACAGGGAGGGACACCGGGGAGCTGTTTTTT,CASSQDSGTGRDTGELFF
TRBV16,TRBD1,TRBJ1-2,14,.,TGTGCCAGCAGCCAAAAGACAGGGCGGGTTGGCTACACCTTC,CASSQKTGRVGYTF
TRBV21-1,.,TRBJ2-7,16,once,TGTGCCAGCAGCAAAGTGGAGGGAAAAATTTCCTACGAGCAGTACTTC,CASSKVEGKISYEQYF
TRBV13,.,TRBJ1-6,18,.,TGTGCCAGCAGCTTAGGCAGCGGGACGAACCGGCAAAATTCACCCCTCCACTTT,CASSLGSGTNRQNSPLHF
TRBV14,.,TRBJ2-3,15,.,TGTGCCAGCAGCCAACAGGACCCTAGCAGGCATACGCAGTATTTT,CASSQQDPSRHTQYF
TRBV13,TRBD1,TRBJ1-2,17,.,TGTGCCAGCAGCTTGCAGGGGGCTGGGGTCGGTAACTATGGCTACACCTTC,CASSLQGAGVGNYGYTF
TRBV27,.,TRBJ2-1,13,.,TGTGCCAGCAGTTATGGACACAACAATGAGCAGTTCTTC,CASSYGHNNEQFF
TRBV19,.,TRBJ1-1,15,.,TGTGCCAGTAGTATCACGGAGGGAGCGGACACTGAAGCTTTCTTT,CASSITEGADTEAFF
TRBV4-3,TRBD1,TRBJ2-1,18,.,TGCGCCAGCAGCCATCAGGGGGATAGGGGCGCAGGATACAATGAGCAGTTCTTC,CASSHQGDRGAGYNEQFF
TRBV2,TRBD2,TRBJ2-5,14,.,TGTGCCAGCAGTACCGGGGGGGGTGTAGAGACCCAGTACTTC,CASSTGGGVETQYF
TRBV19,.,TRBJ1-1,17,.,TGTGCCAGTAGTATGGGGCCAGGATACTTCTATAACACTGAAGCTTTCTTT,CASSMGPGYFYNTEAFF
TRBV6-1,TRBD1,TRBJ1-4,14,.,TGTGCCAGCAATCAGGACAGGGATGGTGAAAAACTGTTTTTT,CASNQDRDGEKLFF
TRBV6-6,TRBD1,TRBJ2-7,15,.,TGTGCCAGCAGAGAAAGACAGGGGATCAACTACGAGCAGTACTTC,CASRERQGINYEQYF
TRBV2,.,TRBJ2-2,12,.,TGTGCCAGCAGTGATCGTTCCGTCCCGCTGTTTTTT,CASSDRSVPLFF
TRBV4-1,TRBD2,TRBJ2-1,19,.,TGCGCCAGCAGCCACGTAAGCGGGGGGGCGGAAACCTTGTCAAATGAGCAGTTCTTC,CASSHVSGGAETLSNEQFF
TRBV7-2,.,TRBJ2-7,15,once,TGTGCCAGCAGCTTATATGTGGGGGGTTCTCGGGAGCAGTACTTC,CASSLYVGGSREQYF
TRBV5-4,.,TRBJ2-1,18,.,TGTGCCAGCAAAGGAGAAGGTGCTCTAGCCAGCTCCTACAATGAGCAGTTCTTC,CASKGEGALASSYNEQFF
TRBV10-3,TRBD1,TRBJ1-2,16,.,TGTGCCATCACGGGGGACAGGGGGCTACTAGACTATGGCTACACCTTC,CAITGDRGLLDYGYTF
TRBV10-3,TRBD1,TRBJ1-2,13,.,TGTGCCATCACGGACAGGGCCGGGTATGGCTACACCTTC,CAITDRAGYGYTF
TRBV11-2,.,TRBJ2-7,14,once,TGTGCCAGCAGCTTCGGTACCTACGGCTACGAGCAGTACTTC,CASSFGTYGYEQYF
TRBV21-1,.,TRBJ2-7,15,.,TGTGCCAGCAGCAAGGGACAGGTTCTCTCCTACGAGCAGTACTTC,CASSKGQVLSYEQYF
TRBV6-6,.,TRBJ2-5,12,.,TGTGCCACCAAGATGGGAGGAGAGACCCAGTACTTC,CATKMGGETQYF
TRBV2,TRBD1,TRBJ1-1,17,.,TGTGCCAGCAGTGGGACAGGCCCTAAAGGGATGAACACTGAAGCTTTCTTT,CASSGTGPKGMNTEAFF
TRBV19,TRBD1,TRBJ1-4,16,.,TGTGCCAGTAGGGGACAGGGGGGGTTGTATGGTGAAAAACTGTTTTTT,CASRGQGGLYGEKLFF
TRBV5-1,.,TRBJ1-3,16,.,TGCGCCAGCAGCTTGGTCGAGGGTCTAAAAGGAAACACCATATATTTT,CASSLVEGLKGNTIYF
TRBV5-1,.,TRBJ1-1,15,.,TGCGCCAGCAGCGACCCCGGGAAGTTTAACACTGAAGCTTTCTTT,CASSDPGKFNTEAFF
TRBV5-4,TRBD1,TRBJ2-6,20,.,TGTGCCAGCAGCTGGAATTCCGGGACAGGAAAAAGCTCTGGGGCCAACGTCCTGACTTTC,CASSWNSGTGKSSGANVLTF
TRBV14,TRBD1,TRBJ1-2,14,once,TGTGCCGGCAGCCCGGGACAGGGGGCATCTGGCTACACCTTC,CAGSPGQGASGYTF
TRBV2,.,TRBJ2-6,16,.,TGTGCCAGCAGGGGGGTGGAGGGTCCAGGGGCCAACGTCCTGACTTTC,CASRGVEGPGANVLTF
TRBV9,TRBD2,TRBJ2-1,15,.,TGTGCCAGCAGCGCGGGACTAGCGGGGGGAGATGAGCAGTTCTTC,CASSAGLAGGDEQFF
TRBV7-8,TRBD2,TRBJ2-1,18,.,TGTGCCAGCAGCTTAATGACTAGCGGGGGGGCGTCCTACAATGAGCAGTTCTTC,CASSLMTSGGASYNEQFF
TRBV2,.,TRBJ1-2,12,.,TGTGCCATACAACTTTGGACTTTAGGCTACACCTTC,CAIQLWTLGYTF
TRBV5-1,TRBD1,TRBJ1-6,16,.,TGCGCCAGCAGCTCGGCGACAGGGGAAAATAATTCACCCCTCCACTTT,CASSSATGENNSPLHF
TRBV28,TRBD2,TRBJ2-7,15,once,TGTGCCAGCAGTTCACATCGAGCGGGGGGCCACGAGCAGTACTTC,CASSSHRAGGHEQYF
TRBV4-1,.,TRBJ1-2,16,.,TGCGCCAGCAGCCAGCATACAGGAGTACATAGCTATGGCTACACCTTC,CASSQHTGVHSYGYTF
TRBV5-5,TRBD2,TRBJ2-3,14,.,TGTGCCAGCAGCTTCAGGACTAGCGAAGATACGCAGTATTTT,CASSFRTSEDTQYF
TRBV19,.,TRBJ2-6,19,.,TGTGCCAGTAGTGCCGGTGGGCAGGGTTTATCGTTCTGGGCCAACGTCCTGACTTTC,CASSAGGQGLSFWANVLTF
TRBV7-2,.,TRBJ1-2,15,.,TGTGCCAGCAGCCAGTCCGAGGGGGACCAGGAAGGCTACACCTTC,CASSQSEGDQEGYTF
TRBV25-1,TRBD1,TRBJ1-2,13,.,TGTGCCAGCAGTGAAACAACAGGGGATGGCTACACCTTC,CASSETTGDGYTF
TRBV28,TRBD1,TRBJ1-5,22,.,TGTGCCAGCAGTTTTGGATCTACCATACGAATAACAGGGGGCAGGGGCAATCAGCCCCAGCATTTT,CASSFGSTIRITGGRGNQPQHF
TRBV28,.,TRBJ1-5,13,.,TGTGCCTCGGGGGGCAGGGGCAATCAGCCCCAGCATTTT,CASGGRGNQPQHF
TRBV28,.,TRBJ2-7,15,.,TGTGCCAGCAGTTTATGGTATGGTCCCCCTACGAGCCAGTACTTC,CASSLWYGPPTSQYF
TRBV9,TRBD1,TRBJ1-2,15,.,TGTGCCAGCAGCGTAGCTCCGGGACAGCTATATGGCTACACCTTC,CASSVAPGQLYGYTF
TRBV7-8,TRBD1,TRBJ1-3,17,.,TGTGCCAGCAGCTTAGGCGGTTCCCAGGGGGGTGGAAACACCATATATTTT,CASSLGGSQGGGNTIYF
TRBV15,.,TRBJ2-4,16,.,TGTGCCACCAGCGTCCGACTTATTTCTGCCAAAAACATTCAGTACTTC,CATSVRLISAKNIQYF
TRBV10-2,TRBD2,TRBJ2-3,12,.,TGCGCCATCGGGCGGGGGTTAGATACGCAGTATTTT,CAIGRGLDTQYF
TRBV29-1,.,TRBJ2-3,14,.,TGCAGCGTCCAAGTCGGGGGACGGACAGATACGCAGTATTTT,CSVQVGGRTDTQYF